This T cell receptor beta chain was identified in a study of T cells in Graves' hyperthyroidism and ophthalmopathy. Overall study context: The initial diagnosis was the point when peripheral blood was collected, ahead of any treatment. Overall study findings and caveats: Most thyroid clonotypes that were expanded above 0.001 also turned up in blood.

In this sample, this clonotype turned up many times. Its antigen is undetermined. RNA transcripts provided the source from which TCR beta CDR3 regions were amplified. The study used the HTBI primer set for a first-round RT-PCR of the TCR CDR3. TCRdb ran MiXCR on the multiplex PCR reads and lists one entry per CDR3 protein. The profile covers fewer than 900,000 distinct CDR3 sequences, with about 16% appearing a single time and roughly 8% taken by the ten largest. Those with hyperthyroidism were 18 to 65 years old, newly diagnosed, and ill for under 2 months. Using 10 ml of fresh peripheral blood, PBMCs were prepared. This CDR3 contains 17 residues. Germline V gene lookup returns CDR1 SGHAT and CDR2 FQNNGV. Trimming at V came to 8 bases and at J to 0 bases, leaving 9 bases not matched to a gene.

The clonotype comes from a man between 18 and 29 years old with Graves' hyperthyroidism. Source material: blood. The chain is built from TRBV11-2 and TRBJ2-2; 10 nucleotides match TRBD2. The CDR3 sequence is CASLGTAGGPNTGELFF. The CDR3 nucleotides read TGTGCCAGCTTAGGGACAGCGGGAGGGCCGAACACCGGGGAGCTGTTTTTT.